This T cell receptor beta chain was identified in a study of blood T cells in healthy people across ages (dated by TCRdb to the mid-2010s). Some background on the complete study: In model experiments, template switching captured roughly one uniquely barcoded TCR beta cDNA molecule for every two T cells. Four age groups were formed from the donors: young (average approximately 15 years), middle-aged (more than 35), aged (under 70) and long-lived (less than 85). The study measured age-related changes in TCR beta repertoire diversity using deep sequencing normalized with unique cDNA molecular identifiers. To avoid experimental bias, donors of different ages were spread randomly across the sequencing lanes. Using the same blood draw, the study looked at two additional independent replicas of 1 million unique cDNA reads for two donors, one aged 18 to 29 and the other aged 80 or older.

The donors were 40 or so Caucasian individuals from Russia, aged 6 to 90 years, who were systemically healthy. Approximately 9.7 milliliters of peripheral blood were drawn from each donor into EDTA-treated Vacutainer tubes. Ficoll-Paque density-gradient centrifugation was used to isolate PBMCs, with at least 7 million per sample. Trizol reagent was used to extract total RNA from the PBMCs, yielding at least 6 micrograms per sample. The percentages of naive CD45RAhigh/CD27high T cells were determined by flow cytometry on a PBMC aliquot from every donor. Libraries were prepared through 5' RACE. Sequencing used an Illumina HiSeq 2500. A second 7 to 11 cycle PCR used a sample-barcoded 5' primer and a J-beta primer mix. A template-switch 5' adaptor carrying 12 random nucleotides introduced a unique molecular identifier onto each TCR beta cDNA molecule. At least 2.5 million CDR3-containing paired-end reads were obtained from each sample. All of the RNA was converted into first-strand cDNA using the Mint cDNA synthesis kit, with a TRBC-specific oligonucleotide serving as the primer. Following uracil-DNA glycosylase treatment, a first 18-cycle PCR with universal primers M1SS and BC2_uni_R was performed on all cDNA. In the paper's pipeline: For normalization, 1 million high-quality reads were randomly selected from each sample, with every read carrying a distinct molecular identifier. Instead of being binned into consensus sequences, reads that shared molecular identifiers were thrown out. CDR3 identification, clonotype clustering and error correction used MiTCR with a Q25 quality threshold and the strictest error-elimination algorithm. A nonparametric unseen species model with Euler transformation was used to estimate a lower bound on total TCR beta diversity. TCRdb trimmed public reads at Q25 via fastp, called clones via MiXCR and kept in-frame beta chains. When rows share a CDR3 protein, they turn into one entry using the most common DNA and genes. TCRdb, rather than the study authors, made the V and J calls. In all, the sample holds hundreds of thousands of distinct CDR3 sequences, and about 48% of those were seen once. Roughly 40% of the sample rests with the top ten.

The junction shows trimming of 5 bases on V and 0 bases on J, plus 11 bases between the germline ends. The CDR3 goes from the cysteine to the phenylalanine over 14 residues. The CDR3 DNA has 42 bases and is translated from base 1. Sequences DFQATT (CDR1) and SNEGSKA (CDR2) are obtained from the germline V gene (reference sequence). General findings and caveats noted by the study authors: Compared with the aged group, more naive CD4+ T cells, fewer expanded clones and increased TCR diversity were shown by the long-lived group, suggesting age selection. Donor CMV infection status was unknown, potentially confounding age-related changes in expanded clonotypes. Total diversity estimates from one million sequenced T cells were considered lower bounds and underestimates. As age increased, observed TCR beta diversity per million T cells dropped in a roughly linear way, and a significant reduction was already evident by age around 41. There was a strong correlation between observed TCR beta diversity and the percentage of naive T cells measured by flow cytometry. Bulk unsorted PBMC profiling prevented conclusive comparison of naive and antigen-experienced compartments.

A note on this clonotype: It lacks a known antigen. Nothing much larger sits one base from this clone, and base qualities are not available.

The V and J segments used are TRBV20-1 and TRBJ2-4; 5 matching bases give a weak D call of TRBD1. This TCR was recovered from an elderly man in good health. The sample consisted of blood. In nucleotides, the sequence is TGCAGTGCTTACGACAGCCTAGCCAAAAACATTCAGTACTTC. Translated, it gives CSAYDSLAKNIQYF.